Presented here are 15 T cell receptor beta chains from one specimen sequenced in a study of T cell responses to AZD1222 COVID-19 vaccine. The data were produced by immunoSEQ multiplex PCR, yet TCRdb's version contains in-frame clones alone and is incomplete. The sample lists approximately 100,000 clones, 90% to 95% seen once, with around 4.3% in the top ten. The material sequenced was peripheral blood, taken on day 0 of AZD1222 vaccination. Receptor source: an adult in good health.

The V and J genes are TRBV5-1 and TRBJ1-5; D uncertain. The CDR3 is 16 residues long. Germline values: CDR1 SGHRS, CDR2 YFSETQ. Trimming pared 4 bases from V and 1 base from J, leaving 15 bases between. In DNA form, the CDR3 reads TGCGCCAGCAGCGTTGGGTCCCCCGGAAGCAATCAGCCCCAGCATTTT. Translating it yields CASSVGSPGSNQPQHF.

DNA for the CDR3: TGTGCCAGCAGCTTGGAGGGGCTTACGAACACCGGGGAGCTGTTTTTT. Amino acids: CASSLEGLTNTGELFF. V is TRBV5-4 and J is TRBJ2-2; D possibly corresponds to TRBD1 (5 bases). Trimming shortened V by 0 bases and J by 0 bases, and 9 bases separated the two germline ends. The CDR3 spans 16 residues. CDR1 and CDR2 from the germline V gene are SGHNT and YYREEE (reference sequence).

This clone was seen only a few times. The V and J genes are TRBV3-1 (or the pseudogene TRBV3-2) and TRBJ2-3, with D perhaps matching TRBD2 (6 bases). The germline gives CDR1 LGHDT, CDR2 YNNKEL (reference sequence). The CDR3 length is 17 residues. V gave up 0 bases and J gave up 1 base, with 14 bases separating them. CDR3: CASSQELAWGGTDTQYF. CDR3 nucleotides: TGTGCCAGCAGCCAAGAGTTAGCGTGGGGGGGCACAGATACGCAGTATTTT.

This rearrangement joins TRBV3-1 (or the pseudogene TRBV3-2) to TRBJ1-2, with TRBD1 identical over 11 bases. Germline V gives CDR1 LGHDT, CDR2 YNNKEL (reference sequence). V shed 4 bases, J shed 4 bases, and the junction held 2 bases outside the gene matches. The CDR3 sequence is 14 residues long. CDR3 nucleotides: TGTGCCAGCAGCCGGACAGGGGGCACCTATGGCTACACCTTC. It codes for CASSRTGGTYGYTF.

This sequence joins TRBV7-2 and TRBJ2-7; TRBD1 aligns across 8 bases. V lost 5 bases and J lost 4; bases outside the gene matches: 10. The germline V gene has CDR1 SGHTA and CDR2 FQGNSA. The CDR3 is 15 amino acids. CDR3 region: CASSPQGVVSYEQYF. The CDR3 DNA reads as TGTGCCAGCAGCCCACAGGGGGTCGTCTCGTACGAGCAGTACTTC.

The gene calls are TRBV6-2 or TRBV6-3 and TRBJ1-2; TRBD1 matches at 10 bases. Per the germline V gene, CDR1 is MNHEY and CDR2 is SVGEGT. The CDR3 is 17 residues long. With 5 bases clipped from V and 1 base from J, the junction kept 10 bases outside the gene matches. CDR3 protein: CASSPRGQGSGNYGYTF. The CDR3 DNA reads as TGTGCCAGCAGTCCCCGGGGACAGGGGAGCGGTAACTATGGCTACACCTTC.

V gene TRBV7-9 combines with J gene TRBJ1-2; 9 nucleotides align to TRBD1. Germline values: CDR1 SEHNR, CDR2 FQNEAQ (reference sequence). This CDR3 is built from 14 residues. V gave up 6 bases and J gave up 3 bases; unmatched junction bases: 5. DNA of the CDR3: TGTGCCAGCAGTCGACAGGGGGGATACTATGGCTACACCTTC. Translated: CASSRQGGYYGYTF.

This chain's CDR3 is CASSEYRSGANVLTF. The CDR3 DNA sequence: TGTGCCAGCAGTGAATACCGCTCTGGGGCCAACGTCCTGACTTTC. The genes are TRBV6-1 and TRBJ2-6; D remains ambiguous. The V gene lost 2 bases and the J gene lost 0 bases, with 5 bases spanning the gap. The CDR3 contains 15 residues. Germline V CDR1 and CDR2: MNHNS, SASEGT.

This clone is a singleton in its sample. CDR3 bases: TGCGCCAGCAGCTTGGGCCCAGCCCTAGGTCCCACACTGTTTTTT. It translates to CASSLGPALGPTLFF. V is TRBV5-1 and J is TRBJ1-4; D ambiguous. Trimming stripped 0 bases from V and 13 bases from J, with 19 bases between. The CDR3 totals 15 residues. Germline V gives CDR1 SGHRS, CDR2 YFSETQ.

The J gene is TRBJ1-2, the V gene TRBV19, with D perhaps TRBD1 (6 bases). Per germline, CDR1 LNHDA and CDR2 SQIVND (reference sequence). CDR3 length: 16 amino acids. The V and J ends lost 3 bases and 8 bases respectively, with 22 bases between them. As DNA, the CDR3 is TGTGCCAGTAGTATCAGAGGTGGCAGGGGACGCGGGGGCTACACCTTC. Translated, it gives CASSIRGGRGRGGYTF.

The chain uses TRBV19 and TRBJ2-3; 7 positions agree with TRBD1. Unmatched junction bases numbered 5, after V lost 3 bases and J lost 2 bases. CDR3 size: 15 residues. CDR1 and CDR2 (germline): LNHDA, SQIVND (reference sequence). CDR3 in amino acids: CASSILTGNTDTQYF. CDR3 sequence (DNA): TGTGCCAGTAGTATTCTGACAGGGAACACAGATACGCAGTATTTT.

V is TRBV28 and J is TRBJ2-5, with 12 bases fitting TRBD2. There are 15 residues in the CDR3. Germline lookup yields CDR1 MDHEN and CDR2 SYDVKM. With V trimmed by 2 bases and J by 5 bases, 3 bases remained unmatched. CDR3 bases: TGTGCCAGCAGTTTACCACTAGCGGGGGGCGAGACCCAGTACTTC. Amino acid sequence: CASSLPLAGGETQYF.

The chain employs TRBV7-2 and TRBJ1-4, with 8 bases matching TRBD1. Unmatched junction bases numbered 4, after V lost 6 bases and J lost 7 bases. The CDR3 covers 13 residues. Germline assignment: CDR1 SGHTA and CDR2 FQGNSA. CDR3 in amino acids: CASRNRGSEKLFF. For the CDR3, the DNA is TGTGCCAGCAGAAACAGGGGGAGTGAAAAACTGTTTTTT.

The chain carries TRBV5-4 and TRBJ1-3; a possible D gene is TRBD1 (6 bases). V was trimmed by 1 base and J by 6 bases, leaving 8 bases between them. CDR3 length equals 13 residues. CDR1 is SGHNT, CDR2 YYREEE, per germline (reference sequence). CDR3 coding DNA: TGTGCCAGCAGCTTGACAGGGACAAACACCATATATTTT. It translates to CASSLTGTNTIYF.

The rearrangement uses TRBV5-1 and TRBJ2-7; unclear D gene. The CDR3 consists of 13 residues. V was trimmed by 1 base and J by 2 bases, leaving 7 bases between them. CDR1 and CDR2 (germline): SGHRS, YFSETQ. The CDR3 DNA reads TGCGCCAGCAGCTTGTGGCAAGCCTACGAGCAGTACTTC. Residues: CASSLWQAYEQYF.